The clone carrying this T cell receptor (beta chain) was counted only a few times. The data belong to a study of T cells of healthy individuals. With 3 bases clipped from V and 0 bases from J, the junction kept 4 bases outside the gene matches. Germline CDR1 and CDR2: MDHEN and SYDVKM. The CDR3 consists of 17 residues. TCRdb re-called the 5' RACE reads through MiXCR, storing one row per CDR3 protein. The sample lists about 63,000 distinct CDR3 sequences; about a sixth were seen once. V usage is TRBV28 and J usage is TRBJ2-1; 11 bases align to TRBD2. The receptor was derived from a human donor in good health. The CDR3 nucleotides are TGTGCCAGCAGTTTGTATAGCGGGGGGGCCTCCTACAATGAGCAGTTCTTC. Its protein is CASSLYSGGASYNEQFF.